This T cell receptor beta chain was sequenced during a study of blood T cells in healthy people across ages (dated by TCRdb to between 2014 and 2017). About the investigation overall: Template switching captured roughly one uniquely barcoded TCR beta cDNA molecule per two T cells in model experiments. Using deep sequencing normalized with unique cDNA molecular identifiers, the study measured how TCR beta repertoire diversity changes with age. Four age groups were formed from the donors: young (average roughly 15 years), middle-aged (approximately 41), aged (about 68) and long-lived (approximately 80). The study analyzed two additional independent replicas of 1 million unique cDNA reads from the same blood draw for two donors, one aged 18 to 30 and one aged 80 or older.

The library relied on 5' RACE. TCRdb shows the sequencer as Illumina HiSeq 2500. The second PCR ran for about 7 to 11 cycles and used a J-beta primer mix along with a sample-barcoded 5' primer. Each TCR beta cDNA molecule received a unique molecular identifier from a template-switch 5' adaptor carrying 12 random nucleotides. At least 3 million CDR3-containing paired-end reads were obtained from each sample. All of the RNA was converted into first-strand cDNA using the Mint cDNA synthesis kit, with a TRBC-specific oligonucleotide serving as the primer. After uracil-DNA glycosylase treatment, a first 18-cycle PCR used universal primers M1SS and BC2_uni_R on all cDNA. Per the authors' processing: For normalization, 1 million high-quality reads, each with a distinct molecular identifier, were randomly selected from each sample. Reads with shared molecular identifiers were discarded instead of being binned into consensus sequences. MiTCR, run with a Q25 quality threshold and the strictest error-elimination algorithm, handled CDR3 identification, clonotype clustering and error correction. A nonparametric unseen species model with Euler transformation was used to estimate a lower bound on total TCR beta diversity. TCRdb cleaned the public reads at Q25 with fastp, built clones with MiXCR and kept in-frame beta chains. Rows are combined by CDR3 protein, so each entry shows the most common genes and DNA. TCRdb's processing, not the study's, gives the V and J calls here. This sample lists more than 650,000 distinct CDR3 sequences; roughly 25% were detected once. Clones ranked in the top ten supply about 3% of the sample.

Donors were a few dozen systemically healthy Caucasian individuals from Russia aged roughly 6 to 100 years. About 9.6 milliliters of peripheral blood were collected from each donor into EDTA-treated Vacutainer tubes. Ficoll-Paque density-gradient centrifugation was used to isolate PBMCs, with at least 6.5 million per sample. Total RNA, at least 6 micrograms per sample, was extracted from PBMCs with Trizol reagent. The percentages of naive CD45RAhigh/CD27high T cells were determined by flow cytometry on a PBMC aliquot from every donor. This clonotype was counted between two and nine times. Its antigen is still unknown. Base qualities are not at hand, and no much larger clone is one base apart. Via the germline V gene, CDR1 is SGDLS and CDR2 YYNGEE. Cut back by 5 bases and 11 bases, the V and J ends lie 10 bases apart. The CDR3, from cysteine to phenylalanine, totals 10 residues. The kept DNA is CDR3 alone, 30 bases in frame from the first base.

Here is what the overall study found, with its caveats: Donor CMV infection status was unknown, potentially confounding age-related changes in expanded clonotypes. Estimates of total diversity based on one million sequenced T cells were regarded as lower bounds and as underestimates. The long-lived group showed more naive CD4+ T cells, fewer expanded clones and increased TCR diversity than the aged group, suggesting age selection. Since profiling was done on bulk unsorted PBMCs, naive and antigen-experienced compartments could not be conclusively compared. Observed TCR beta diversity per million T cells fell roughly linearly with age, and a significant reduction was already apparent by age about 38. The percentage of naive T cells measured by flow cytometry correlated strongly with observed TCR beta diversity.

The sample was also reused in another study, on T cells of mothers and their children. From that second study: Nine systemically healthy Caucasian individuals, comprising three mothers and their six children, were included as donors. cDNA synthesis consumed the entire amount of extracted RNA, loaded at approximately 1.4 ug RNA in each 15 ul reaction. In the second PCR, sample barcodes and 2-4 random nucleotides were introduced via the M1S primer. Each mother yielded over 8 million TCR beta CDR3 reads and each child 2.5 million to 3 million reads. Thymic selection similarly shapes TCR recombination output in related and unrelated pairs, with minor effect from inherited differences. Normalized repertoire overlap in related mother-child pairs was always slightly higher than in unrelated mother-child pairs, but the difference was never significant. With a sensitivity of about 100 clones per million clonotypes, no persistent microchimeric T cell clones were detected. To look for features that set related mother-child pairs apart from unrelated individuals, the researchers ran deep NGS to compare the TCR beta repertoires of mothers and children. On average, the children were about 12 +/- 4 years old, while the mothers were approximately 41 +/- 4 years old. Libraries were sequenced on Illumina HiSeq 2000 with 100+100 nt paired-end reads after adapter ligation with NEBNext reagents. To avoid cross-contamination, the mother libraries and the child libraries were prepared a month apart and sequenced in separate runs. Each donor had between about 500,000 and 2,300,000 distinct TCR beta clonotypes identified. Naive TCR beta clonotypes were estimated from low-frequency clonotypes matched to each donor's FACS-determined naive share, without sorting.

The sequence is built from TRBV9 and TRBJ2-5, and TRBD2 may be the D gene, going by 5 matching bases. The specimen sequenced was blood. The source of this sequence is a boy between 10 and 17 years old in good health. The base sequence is TGTGCCAGCAGTAACGGGGAGCAGTACTTC. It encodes CASSNGEQYF.